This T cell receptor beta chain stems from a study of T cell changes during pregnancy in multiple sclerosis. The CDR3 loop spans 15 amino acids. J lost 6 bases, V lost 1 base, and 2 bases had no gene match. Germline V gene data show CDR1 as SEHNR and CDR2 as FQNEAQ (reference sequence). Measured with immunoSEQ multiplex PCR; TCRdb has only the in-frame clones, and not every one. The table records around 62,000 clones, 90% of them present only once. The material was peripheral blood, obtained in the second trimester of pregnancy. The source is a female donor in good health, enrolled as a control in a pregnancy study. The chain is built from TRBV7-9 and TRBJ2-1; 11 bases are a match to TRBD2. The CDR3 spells CASSLGLAGLNEQFF. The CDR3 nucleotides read TGTGCCAGCAGCTTAGGACTAGCGGGACTCAATGAGCAGTTCTTC.